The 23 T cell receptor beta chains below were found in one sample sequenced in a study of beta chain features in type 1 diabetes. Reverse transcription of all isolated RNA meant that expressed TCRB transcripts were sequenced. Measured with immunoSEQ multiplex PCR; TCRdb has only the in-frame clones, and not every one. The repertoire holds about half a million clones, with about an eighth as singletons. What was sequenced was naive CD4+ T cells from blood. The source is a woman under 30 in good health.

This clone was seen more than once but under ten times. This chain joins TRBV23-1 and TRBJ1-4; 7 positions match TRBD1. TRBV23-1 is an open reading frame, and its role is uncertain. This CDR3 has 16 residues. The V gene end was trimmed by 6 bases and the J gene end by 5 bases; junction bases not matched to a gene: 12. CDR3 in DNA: TGCGCCAGCAGCCCCACCCCCGGACAGGAGAATGAAAAACTGTTTTTT. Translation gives CASSPTPGQENEKLFF.

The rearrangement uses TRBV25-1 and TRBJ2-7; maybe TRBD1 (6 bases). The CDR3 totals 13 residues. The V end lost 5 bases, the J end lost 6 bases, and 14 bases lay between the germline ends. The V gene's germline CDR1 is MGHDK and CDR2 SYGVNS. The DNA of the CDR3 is TGTGCCAGCAGTCTTCCAGGGACAAGCGAGCAGTACTTC. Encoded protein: CASSLPGTSEQYF.

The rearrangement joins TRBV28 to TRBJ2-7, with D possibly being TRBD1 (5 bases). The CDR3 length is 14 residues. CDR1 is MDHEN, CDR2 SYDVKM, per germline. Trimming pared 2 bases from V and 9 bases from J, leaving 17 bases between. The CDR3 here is CASSLRQDSLGQYV. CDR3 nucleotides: TGTGCCAGCAGTTTACGCCAAGACAGTTTAGGGCAGTACGTC.

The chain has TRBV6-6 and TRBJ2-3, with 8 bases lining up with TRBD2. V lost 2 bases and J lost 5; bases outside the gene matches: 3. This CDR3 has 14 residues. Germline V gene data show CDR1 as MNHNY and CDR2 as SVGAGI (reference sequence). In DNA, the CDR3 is TGTGCCAGCAGTTACCCAGCGGGGGTAGATACGCAGTATTTT. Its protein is CASSYPAGVDTQYF.

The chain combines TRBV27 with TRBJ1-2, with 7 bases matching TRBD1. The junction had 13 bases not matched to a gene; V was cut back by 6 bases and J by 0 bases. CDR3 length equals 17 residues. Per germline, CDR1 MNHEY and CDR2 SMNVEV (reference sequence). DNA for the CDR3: TGTGCCAGCAGCAGCCGGGACAGATATAAACCTAACTATGGCTACACCTTC. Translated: CASSSRDRYKPNYGYTF.

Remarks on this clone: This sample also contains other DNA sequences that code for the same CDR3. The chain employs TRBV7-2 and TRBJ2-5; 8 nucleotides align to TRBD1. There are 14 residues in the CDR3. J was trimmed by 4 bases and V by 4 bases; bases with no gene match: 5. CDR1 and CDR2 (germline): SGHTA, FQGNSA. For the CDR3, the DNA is TGTGCCAGCAGCTATGCAGGGGGCGGAGAGACCCAGTACTTC. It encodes CASSYAGGGETQYF.

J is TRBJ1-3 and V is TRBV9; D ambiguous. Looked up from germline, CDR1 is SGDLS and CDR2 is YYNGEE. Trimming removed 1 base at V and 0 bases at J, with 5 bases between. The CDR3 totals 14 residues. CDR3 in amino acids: CASSVRPSGNTIYF. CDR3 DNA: TGTGCCAGCAGCGTAAGGCCCTCTGGAAACACCATATATTTT.

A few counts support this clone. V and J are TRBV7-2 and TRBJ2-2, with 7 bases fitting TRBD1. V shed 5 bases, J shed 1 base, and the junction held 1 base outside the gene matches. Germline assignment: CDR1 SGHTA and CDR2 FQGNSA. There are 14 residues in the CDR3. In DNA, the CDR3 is TGTGCCAGCAGCCGGACAGGGAACACCGGGGAGCTGTTTTTT. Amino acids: CASSRTGNTGELFF. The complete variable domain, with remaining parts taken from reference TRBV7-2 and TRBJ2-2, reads GAGVSQSPSNKVTEKGKDVELRCDPISGHTALYWYRQSLGQGLEFLIYFQGNSAPDKSGLPSDRFSAERTGGSVSTLTIQRTQQEDSAVYLCASSRTGNTGELFFGEGSRLTVL.

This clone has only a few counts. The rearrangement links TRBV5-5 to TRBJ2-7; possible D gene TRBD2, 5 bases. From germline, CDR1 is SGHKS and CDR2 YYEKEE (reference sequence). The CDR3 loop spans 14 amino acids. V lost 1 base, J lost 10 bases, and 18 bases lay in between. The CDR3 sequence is CASSLRLAVLPQYV. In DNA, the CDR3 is TGTGCCAGCAGCTTGAGGCTAGCCGTTCTACCACAGTACGTC.

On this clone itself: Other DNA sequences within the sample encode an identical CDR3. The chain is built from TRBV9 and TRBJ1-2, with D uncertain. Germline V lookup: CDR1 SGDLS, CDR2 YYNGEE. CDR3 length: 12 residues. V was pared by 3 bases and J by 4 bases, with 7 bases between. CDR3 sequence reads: CASSATSYGYTF. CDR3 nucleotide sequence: TGTGCCAGCAGCGCAACGAGCTATGGCTACACCTTC.

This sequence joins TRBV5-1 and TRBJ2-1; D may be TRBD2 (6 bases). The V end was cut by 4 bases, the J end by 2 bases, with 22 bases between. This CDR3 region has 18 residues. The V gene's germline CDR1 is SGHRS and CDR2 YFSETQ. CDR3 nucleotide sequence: TGCGCCAGCAGCCCCGGTCCTAGGGCGGGGAGAACCTACAATGAGCAGTTCTTC. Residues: CASSPGPRAGRTYNEQFF.

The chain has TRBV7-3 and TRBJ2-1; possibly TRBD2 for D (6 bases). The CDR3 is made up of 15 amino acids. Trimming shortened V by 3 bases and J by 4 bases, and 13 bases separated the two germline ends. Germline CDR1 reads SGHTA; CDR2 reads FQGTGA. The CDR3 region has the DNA TGTGCCAGCAGCTTTGTCCGGGAGAGTTACAATGAGCAGTTCTTC. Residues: CASSFVRESYNEQFF.

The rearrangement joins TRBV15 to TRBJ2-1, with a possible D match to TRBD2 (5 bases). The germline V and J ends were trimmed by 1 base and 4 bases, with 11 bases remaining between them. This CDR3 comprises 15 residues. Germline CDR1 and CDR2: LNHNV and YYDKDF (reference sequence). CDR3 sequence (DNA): TGTGCCACCAGCAGAGGGCCAGCGGTTTACAATGAGCAGTTCTTC. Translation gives CATSRGPAVYNEQFF. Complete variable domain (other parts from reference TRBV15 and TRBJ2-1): DAMVIQNPRYQVTQFGKPVTLSCSQTLNHNVMYWYQQKSSQAPKLLFHYYDKDFNNEADTPDNFQSRRPNTSFCFLDIRSPGLGDTAMYLCATSRGPAVYNEQFFGPGTRLTVL.

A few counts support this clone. The CDR3 region has the DNA TGCGCCAGCAGCCTGGACAGGGGATCCGAGCAGTACGTC. This encodes CASSLDRGSEQYV. V gene TRBV5-1 combines with J gene TRBJ2-7; 9 positions match TRBD1. Germline V gene lookup returns CDR1 SGHRS and CDR2 YFSETQ. Trimming at V came to 4 bases and at J to 6 bases, leaving 5 bases not matched to a gene. The CDR3 runs 13 residues.

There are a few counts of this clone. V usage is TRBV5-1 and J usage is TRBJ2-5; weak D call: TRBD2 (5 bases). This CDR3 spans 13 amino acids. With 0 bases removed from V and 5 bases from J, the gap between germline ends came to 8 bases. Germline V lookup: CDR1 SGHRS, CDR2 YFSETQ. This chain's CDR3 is CASSLEWEETQYF. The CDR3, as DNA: TGCGCCAGCAGCTTGGAGTGGGAGGAGACCCAGTACTTC.

The CDR3 loop is CASSQDPGNNQPQHF. Written as DNA, the CDR3 is TGTGCCAGCAGCCAAGATCCGGGGAACAATCAGCCCCAGCATTTT. This chain links TRBV4-2 with TRBJ1-5; D is unresolved. Germline assignment: CDR1 LGHNA and CDR2 YNFKEQ. This CDR3 is 15 amino acids long. Trimming pared 0 bases from V and 3 bases from J, leaving 9 bases between.

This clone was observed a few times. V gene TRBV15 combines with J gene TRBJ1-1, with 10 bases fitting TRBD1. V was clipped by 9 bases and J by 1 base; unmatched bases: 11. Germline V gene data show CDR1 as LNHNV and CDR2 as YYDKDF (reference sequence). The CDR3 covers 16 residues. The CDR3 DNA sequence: TGTGCCACGACCCGGGACAGGGGTGTACGGAACACTGAAGCTTTCTTT. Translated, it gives CATTRDRGVRNTEAFF.

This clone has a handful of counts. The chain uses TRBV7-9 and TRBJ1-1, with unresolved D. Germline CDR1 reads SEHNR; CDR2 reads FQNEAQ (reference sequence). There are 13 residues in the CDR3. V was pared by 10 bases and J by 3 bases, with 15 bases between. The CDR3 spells CATETQEDTEAFF. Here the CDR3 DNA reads TGTGCCACCGAAACGCAGGAGGACACTGAAGCTTTCTTT.

CDR3 DNA: TGTGCCTGGACAGGTTGGGGTGGCTACACCTTC. Translated: CAWTGWGGYTF. This rearrangement joins TRBV30 to TRBJ1-2; the D is unclear. CDR3 length: 11 amino acids. The germline gives CDR1 GTSNPN, CDR2 SVGIG (reference sequence). The V and J ends lost 4 bases and 7 bases respectively, with 10 bases between them.

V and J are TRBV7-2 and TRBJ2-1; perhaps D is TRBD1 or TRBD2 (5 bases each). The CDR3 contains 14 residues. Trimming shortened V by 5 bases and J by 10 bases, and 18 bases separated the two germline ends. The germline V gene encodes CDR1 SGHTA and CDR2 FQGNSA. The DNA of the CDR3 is TGTGCCAGCAGCCAGGGACCTAGCCTTCGGGAGCAGTTCTTC. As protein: CASSQGPSLREQFF. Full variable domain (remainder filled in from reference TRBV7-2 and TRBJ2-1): GAGVSQSPSNKVTEKGKDVELRCDPISGHTALYWYRQSLGQGLEFLIYFQGNSAPDKSGLPSDRFSAERTGGSVSTLTIQRTQQEDSAVYLCASSQGPSLREQFFGPGTRLTVL.

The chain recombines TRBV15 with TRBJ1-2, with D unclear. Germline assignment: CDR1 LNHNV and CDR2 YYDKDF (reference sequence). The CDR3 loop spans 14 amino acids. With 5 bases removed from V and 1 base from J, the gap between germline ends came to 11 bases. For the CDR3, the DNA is TGTGCCACCAGCGTCAGCTTGGGTAACTATGGCTACACCTTC. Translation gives CATSVSLGNYGYTF.

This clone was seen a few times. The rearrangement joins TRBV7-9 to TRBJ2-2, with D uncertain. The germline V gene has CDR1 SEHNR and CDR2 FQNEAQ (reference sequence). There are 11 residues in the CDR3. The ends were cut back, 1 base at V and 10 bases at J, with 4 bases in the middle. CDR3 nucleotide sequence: TGTGCCAGCAGCTTAGTTGAGGAGCTGTTTTTT. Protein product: CASSLVEELFF.

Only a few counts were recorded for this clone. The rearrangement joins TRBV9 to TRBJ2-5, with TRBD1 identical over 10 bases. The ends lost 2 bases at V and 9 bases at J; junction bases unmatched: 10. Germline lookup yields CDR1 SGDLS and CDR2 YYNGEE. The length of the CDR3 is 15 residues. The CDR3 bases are TGTGCCAGCAGCGTTGGACAGGGGGTCCTGGCGGCCCAGTACTTC. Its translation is CASSVGQGVLAAQYF.